The TCR beta chain described here comes from a study of blood T cells in healthy people across ages. Study-level information: Per two T cells, about one barcoded beta molecule was captured through template switching.

Broader study findings: In long-lived donors, naive CD4+ cell counts and diversity exceeded those of aged donors.

CDR1 and CDR2 from the germline V gene are PRHDT and FYEKMQ (reference sequence). CDR3 length equals 14 residues. Trimming stripped 5 bases from V and 11 bases from J, with 16 bases between. Next came a second PCR, run for about 7 to 12 cycles, which used a sample-barcoded 5' primer along with a J-beta primer mix. A 12-random-nucleotide template-switch adaptor tagged each cDNA molecule. TCRdb called the 5' RACE reads again in MiXCR, with one record for every CDR3 protein. The repertoire holds hundreds of thousands of distinct CDR3 sequences, with around 62% as singletons. Concerning this clonotype itself: Its antigen is as yet unknown.

This chain joins TRBV13 and TRBJ1-6; D is unresolved. The source of this sequence is a man aged 25-45 years in good health. Sequenced: blood. In DNA, the CDR3 is TGTGCCAGCAGCCTTAGGCGACATGTTGCACCCCTCCACTTT. Translated: CASSLRRHVAPLHF.